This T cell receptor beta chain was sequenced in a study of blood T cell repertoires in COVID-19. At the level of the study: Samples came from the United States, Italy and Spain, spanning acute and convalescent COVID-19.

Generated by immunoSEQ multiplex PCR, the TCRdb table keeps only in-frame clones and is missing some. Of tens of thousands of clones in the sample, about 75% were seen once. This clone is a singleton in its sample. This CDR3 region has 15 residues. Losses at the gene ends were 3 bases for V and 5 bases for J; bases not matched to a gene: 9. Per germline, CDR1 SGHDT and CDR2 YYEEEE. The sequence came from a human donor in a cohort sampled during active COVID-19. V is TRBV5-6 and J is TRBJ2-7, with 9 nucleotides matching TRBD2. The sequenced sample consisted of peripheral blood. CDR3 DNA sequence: TGTGCCAGCAGCTCCTTAGCGGGAGCCCAAAACGAGCAGTACTTC. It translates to CASSSLAGAQNEQYF. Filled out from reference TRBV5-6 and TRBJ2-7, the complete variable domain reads DAGVTQSPTHLIKTRGQQVTLRCSPKSGHDTVSWYQQALGQGPQFIFQYYEEEERQRGNFPDRFSGHQFPNYSSELNVNALLLGDSALYLCASSSLAGAQNEQYFGPGTRLTVT.